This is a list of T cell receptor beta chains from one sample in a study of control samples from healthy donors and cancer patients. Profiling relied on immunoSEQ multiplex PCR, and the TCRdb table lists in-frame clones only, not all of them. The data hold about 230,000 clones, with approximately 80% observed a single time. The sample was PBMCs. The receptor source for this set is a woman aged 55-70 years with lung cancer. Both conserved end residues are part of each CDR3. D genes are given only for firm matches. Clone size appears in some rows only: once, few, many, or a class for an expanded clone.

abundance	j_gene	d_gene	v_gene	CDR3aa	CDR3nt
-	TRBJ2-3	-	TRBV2	CASIPMGSGDTQYF	TGTGCCAGCATCCCTATGGGATCTGGCGATACGCAGTATTTT
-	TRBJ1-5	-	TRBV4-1	CASSQEPGRTDQPQHF	TGCGCCAGCAGCCAAGAACCAGGGAGGACGGATCAGCCCCAGCATTTT
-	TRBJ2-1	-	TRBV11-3	CASSPQNQGRDEQFF	TGTGCCAGCAGCCCCCAGAACCAGGGACGGGATGAGCAGTTCTTC
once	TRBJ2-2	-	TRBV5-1	CASSFNRVGELFF	TGCGCCAGCAGCTTTAACAGAGTCGGGGAGCTGTTTTTT
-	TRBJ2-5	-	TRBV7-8	CASTLGVRETQYF	TGTGCCAGCACGTTGGGGGTGAGAGAGACCCAGTACTTC
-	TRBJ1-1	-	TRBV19	CASSPWQADFHTEAFF	TGTGCCAGTAGTCCTTGGCAGGCGGACTTTCACACTGAAGCTTTCTTT
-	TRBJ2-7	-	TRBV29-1	CSALGGAYGEQYF	TGCAGCGCCTTAGGAGGGGCTTACGGGGAGCAGTACTTC
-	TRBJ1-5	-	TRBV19	CASSIWSGDSNQPQHF	TGTGCCAGTAGTATATGGTCAGGGGATAGCAATCAGCCCCAGCATTTT
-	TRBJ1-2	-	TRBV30	CAWRGESYGYTF	TGTGCCTGGAGGGGGGAATCCTATGGCTACACCTTC
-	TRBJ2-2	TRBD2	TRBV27	CASNDGTSLTGELFF	TGTGCCAGCAACGATGGGACTAGTCTCACCGGGGAGCTGTTTTTT
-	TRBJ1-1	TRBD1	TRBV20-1	CSASHRGVEAFF	TGCAGTGCTAGTCACAGGGGAGTTGAAGCTTTCTTT
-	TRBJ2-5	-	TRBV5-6	CASSLWGAGGETQYF	TGTGCCAGCAGCTTATGGGGGGCGGGCGGAGAGACCCAGTACTTC
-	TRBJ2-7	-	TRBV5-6	CASSQGGPYEQYF	TGTGCCAGCAGTCAGGGGGGGCCCTACGAGCAGTACTTC
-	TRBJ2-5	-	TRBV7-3	CASSLGAGAQYF	TGTGCCAGCAGCTTAGGGGCAGGGGCCCAGTACTTC
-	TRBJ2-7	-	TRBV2	CASTRLAYEQYF	TGTGCCAGCACCCGACTCGCCTACGAGCAGTACTTC
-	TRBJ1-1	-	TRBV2	CASTVRGNTEAFF	TGTGCCAGCACGGTCAGGGGGAACACTGAAGCTTTCTTT
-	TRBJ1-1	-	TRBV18	CASRGGGGTEAFF	TGTGCCAGCCGAGGGGGAGGGGGAACTGAAGCTTTCTTT
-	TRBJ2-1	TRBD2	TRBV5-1	CASSLELAGGYNEQFF	TGCGCCAGCAGCTTGGAACTAGCGGGGGGCTACAATGAGCAGTTCTTC
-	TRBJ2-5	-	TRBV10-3	CAISESRRRREETQYF	TGTGCCATCAGTGAGTCGAGGAGGCGGCGAGAAGAGACCCAGTACTTC
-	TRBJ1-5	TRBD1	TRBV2	CASRRTGGGDQPQHF	TGTGCCAGCAGGCGCACAGGGGGAGGGGATCAGCCCCAGCATTTT
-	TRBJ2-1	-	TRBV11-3	CASSLGITGRNEQFF	TGTGCCAGCAGCTTAGGGATCACAGGGAGGAATGAGCAGTTCTTC
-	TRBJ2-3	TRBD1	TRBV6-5	CASSYRQGARDTQYF	TGTGCCAGCAGTTACAGGCAGGGGGCTAGAGATACGCAGTATTTT
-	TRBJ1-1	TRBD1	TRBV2	CASSQDRGSTEAFF	TGTGCCAGCAGTCAAGACAGGGGGAGCACTGAAGCTTTCTTT
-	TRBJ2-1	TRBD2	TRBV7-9	CASSLGSGVAGYNEQFF	TGTGCCAGCAGCTTAGGCTCGGGCGTAGCGGGGTACAATGAGCAGTTCTTC
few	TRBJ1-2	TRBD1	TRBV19	CASSTGQGIRESYGYTF	TGTGCCAGTAGTACAGGACAGGGGATAAGGGAGAGCTATGGCTACACCTTC
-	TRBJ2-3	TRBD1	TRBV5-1	CASSYRQGPTDTQYF	TGCGCCAGCAGCTACAGACAGGGGCCCACAGATACGCAGTATTTT
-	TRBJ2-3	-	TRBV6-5	CASSLLGVSTDTQYF	TGTGCCAGCAGTTTACTGGGGGTGAGCACAGATACGCAGTATTTT
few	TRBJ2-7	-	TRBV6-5	CASSPSYEQYF	TGTGCCAGCAGCCCCTCCTACGAGCAGTACTTC
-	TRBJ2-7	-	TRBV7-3	CASSESGRGGYGEQYF	TGTGCCAGCAGCGAGAGCGGGCGTGGGGGATACGGCGAGCAGTACTTC